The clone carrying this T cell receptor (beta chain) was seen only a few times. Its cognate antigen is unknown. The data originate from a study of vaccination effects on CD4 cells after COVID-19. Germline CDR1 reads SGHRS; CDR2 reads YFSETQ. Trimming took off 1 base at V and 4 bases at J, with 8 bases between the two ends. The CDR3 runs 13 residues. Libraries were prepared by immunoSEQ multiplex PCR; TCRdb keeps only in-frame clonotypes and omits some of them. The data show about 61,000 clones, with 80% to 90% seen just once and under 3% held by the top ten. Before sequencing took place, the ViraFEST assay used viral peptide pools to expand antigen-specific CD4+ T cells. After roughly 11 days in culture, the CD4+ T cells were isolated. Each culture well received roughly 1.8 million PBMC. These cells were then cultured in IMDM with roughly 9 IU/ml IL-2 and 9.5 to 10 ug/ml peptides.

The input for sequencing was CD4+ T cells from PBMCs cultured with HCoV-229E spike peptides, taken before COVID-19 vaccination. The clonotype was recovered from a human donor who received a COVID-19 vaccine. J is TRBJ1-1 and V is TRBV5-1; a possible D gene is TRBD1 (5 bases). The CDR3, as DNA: TGCGCCAGCAGCTTGCAGGGCCGCACTGAAGCTTTCTTT. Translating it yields CASSLQGRTEAFF.